This entry features one T cell receptor beta chain sequence. The table came from immunoSEQ multiplex PCR; TCRdb's copy has only in-frame clones and leaves some out. Counted here are tens of thousands of clones, approximately 94% occurring once; the ten biggest clones make up about 4%. This sample is part of a study of technical replicates of blood from a few donors. Germline V lookup: CDR1 GTSNPN, CDR2 SVGIG (reference sequence). The trim removed 0 bases at V and 6 bases at J, leaving 7 bases unmatched. The CDR3 has 15 residues. The sequence was obtained from a human donor in good health. Some clones in this sample may be carry-over from other donors' samples. Sequencing was carried out using PBMCs. V and J are TRBV30 and TRBJ2-1; 8 bases fit TRBD2. The CDR3 nucleotides read TGTGCCTGGAGTGTGAGAGGGACTAGGGTCAATGAGCAGTTCTTC. Translated: CAWSVRGTRVNEQFF. Filled out from reference TRBV30 and TRBJ2-1, the complete variable domain reads SQTIHQWPATLVQPVGSPLSLECTVEGTSNPNLYWYRQAAGRGLQLLFYSVGIGQISSEVPQNLSASRPQDRQFILSSKKLLLSDSGFYLCAWSVRGTRVNEQFFGPGTRLTVL.